This T cell receptor (beta chain) appears in the sequencing data of a study of blood T cell repertoires in COVID-19. The wider study: The United States, Italy and Spain provided the acute and convalescent COVID-19 samples. T cells, B-cell-depleted T cells, or PBMCs provided the cDNA or gDNA that served as material.

TCRdb's table, derived via immunoSEQ multiplex PCR, lists solely in-frame clones and lacks some. The sample gives about 86,000 clones, 65% to 85% of which show up once; under 35% is in the top ten. The sample consisted of peripheral blood. This receptor was obtained from a woman older than 75 with active or convalescent COVID-19.

CDR3: CASSLSGGYGYTF. The CDR3 DNA reads as TGTGCCAGCAGTTTATCAGGGGGCTATGGCTACACCTTC. The chain uses TRBV28 and TRBJ1-2; 7 bases line up with TRBD1. CDR3 length: 13 residues. The germline V gene encodes CDR1 MDHEN and CDR2 SYDVKM. J gave up 4 bases and V 1 base, and 0 bases lay outside the gene matches.